These T cell receptor beta chains were read from a single sample in a study of response to subunit inactivated influenza vaccine. TCRdb recomputed calls from the RT-PCR reads with MiXCR, one row per CDR3 protein. The sample has roughly 700,000 distinct CDR3 sequences, roughly 13% seen once. The source material was PBMCs from blood, sampled approximately 15 days before vaccination. The receptors were sampled from a man aged 50 to 59 who received an inactivated influenza vaccine. Each CDR3 is given with its conserved first and last residue. A D gene is named only where the DNA matches it firmly. Clone size is stated in some rows and not others, as once, few, many or a class when expanded.

CASSQETSTSTDTQYF | TGCGCCAGCAGCCAAGAGACAAGCACTAGCACAGATACGCAGTATTTT | NA | TRBV4-3 | NA | TRBJ2-3
CASSQTISGRYWNEQFF | TGTGCCAGCAGCCAAACTATTAGCGGGAGGTATTGGAATGAGCAGTTCTTC | few | TRBV3-1 | TRBD2 | TRBJ2-1
CSATLGYHTDTQYF | TGCAGCGCCACATTAGGATACCACACAGATACGCAGTATTTT | few | TRBV29-1 | NA | TRBJ2-3
CASGGTRDEQFF | TGTGCCAGTGGGGGTACAAGAGATGAGCAGTTCTTC | NA | TRBV6-2/TRBV6-3 | NA | TRBJ2-1
CSATRTGIVGQYF | TGCAGTGCTACTAGGACCGGAATAGTTGGCCAGTACTTC | NA | TRBV20-1 | NA | TRBJ2-5
CASSLDNTDTQYF | TGTGCCAGCAGCTTAGACAACACAGATACGCAGTATTTT | many | TRBV11-1 | NA | TRBJ2-3
CSAWQPTNEKLFF | TGCAGTGCTTGGCAGCCAACTAATGAAAAACTGTTTTTT | NA | TRBV20-1 | NA | TRBJ1-4
CASSAPGALAGELFF | TGCGCCAGCAGCGCACCGGGAGCCCTTGCCGGGGAGCTGTTTTTT | NA | TRBV4-3 | NA | TRBJ2-2
CASSEYAMNTEAFF | TGCGCCAGCAGTGAATATGCTATGAACACTGAAGCTTTCTTT | NA | TRBV10-1 | NA | TRBJ1-1
CASSATPFQGFDEQYF | TGTGCCAGCAGTGCAACCCCTTTTCAGGGCTTCGACGAGCAGTACTTC | NA | TRBV6-1 | NA | TRBJ2-7
CSARFGSSQETQYF | TGCAGTGCTAGGTTTGGGTCATCCCAAGAGACCCAGTACTTC | few | TRBV20-1 | NA | TRBJ2-5
CASSTGTSGRYNEQFF | TGCGCCAGCAGCACAGGGACTAGCGGGAGGTACAATGAGCAGTTCTTC | NA | TRBV5-1 | TRBD2 | TRBJ2-1